This TCR beta chain emerged from a study of shared clonotypes between healthy human individuals. Study observations and caveats: Sharing across four donors was highest in naive CD4 (roughly 5%) and lowest in memory CD8 (around 0.4%).

About 30,000 T cell genomes (approximately 180 ng DNA) went into each sorted-subset replicate. Some clones are missing from TCRdb's copy, which holds only in-frame ones; the method was immunoSEQ multiplex PCR. The sample has about 320,000 clones, around 87% seen once. For this clone: Antigen: not known.

Trimming left V 3 bases short and J 0 bases short, with 9 bases between. Germline V gene lookup returns CDR1 ENHRY and CDR2 SYGVKD. The CDR3 consists of 15 residues. This chain uses TRBV10-3 with TRBJ1-3; D is undetermined. What was sequenced was memory CD8+ T cells sorted from blood. Noted subset: CD45RO+ cells pooled with CCR7-negative TemRA cells. The sequence was obtained from a man younger than 30 in good health. CDR3 nucleotides: TGTGCCATCAGTGATTTGCACAGCTCTGGAAACACCATATATTTT. Translation: CAISDLHSSGNTIYF.